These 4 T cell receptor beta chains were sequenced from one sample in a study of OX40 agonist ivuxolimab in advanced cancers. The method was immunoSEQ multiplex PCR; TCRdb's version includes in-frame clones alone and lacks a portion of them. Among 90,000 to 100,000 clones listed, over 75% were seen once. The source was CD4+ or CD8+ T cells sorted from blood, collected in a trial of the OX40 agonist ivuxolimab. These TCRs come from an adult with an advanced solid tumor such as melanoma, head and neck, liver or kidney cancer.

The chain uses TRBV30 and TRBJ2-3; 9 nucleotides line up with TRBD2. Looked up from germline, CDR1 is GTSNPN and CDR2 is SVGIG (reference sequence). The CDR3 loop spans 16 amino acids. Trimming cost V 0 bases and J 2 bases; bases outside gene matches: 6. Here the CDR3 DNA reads TGTGCCTGGAGTGTCGGTAGCGGGAGTGTCACAGATACGCAGTATTTT. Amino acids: CAWSVGSGSVTDTQYF.

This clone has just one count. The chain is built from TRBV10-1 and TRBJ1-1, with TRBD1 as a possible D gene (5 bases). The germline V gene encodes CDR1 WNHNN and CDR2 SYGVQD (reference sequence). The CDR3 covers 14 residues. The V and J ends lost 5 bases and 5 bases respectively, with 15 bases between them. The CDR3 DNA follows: TGCGCCAGCAGTTCGGGCAGGGAGCTAACTGAAGCTTTCTTT. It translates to CASSSGRELTEAFF.

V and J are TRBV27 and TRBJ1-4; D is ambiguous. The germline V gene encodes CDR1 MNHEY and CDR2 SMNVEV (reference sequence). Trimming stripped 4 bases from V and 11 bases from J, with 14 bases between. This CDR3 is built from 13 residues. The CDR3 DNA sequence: TGTGCCAGCAGTTCGACGTCCATGATGAAACTGTTTTTT. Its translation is CASSSTSMMKLFF.

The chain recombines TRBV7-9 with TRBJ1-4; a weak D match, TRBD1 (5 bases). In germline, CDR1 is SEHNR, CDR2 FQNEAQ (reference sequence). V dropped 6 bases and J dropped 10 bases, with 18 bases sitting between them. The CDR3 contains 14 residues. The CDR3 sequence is CASSFDVSRGKLFF. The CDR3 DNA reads TGTGCCAGCAGTTTCGACGTCTCAAGGGGAAAACTGTTTTTT.